This TCR beta chain is from a study of cytotoxic CD8 clonotypes in ibrutinib-treated CLL. Whole-study context: Investigators reported roughly 24 partial and 2 complete responses; after median roughly 70 months, roughly 15 patients remained remitted and 12 progressed. It was after a median roughly eleven months of treatment, range 6 to 36, that response samples were taken. An average of 255,043 productive templates and 94,082 productive rearrangements was obtained per sample.

Assay used: immunoSEQ multiplex PCR; TCRdb lists only in-frame clones, some missing. The sample lists approximately 280,000 clones, approximately 76% occurring once. CDR3 size: 14 residues. V shed 2 bases and J 9 bases; nucleotides not matched to a gene: 9. From germline, CDR1 is MDHEN and CDR2 SYDVKM. TCR beta libraries used around 2.2 micrograms of genomic DNA from cryopreserved PBMCs. The starting material was PBMCs, obtained at disease progression, from a patient treated with ibrutinib. V usage is TRBV28 and J usage is TRBJ1-1, with 7 nucleotides matching TRBD1. The clonotype originates from a human donor with chronic lymphocytic leukemia. The CDR3 coding sequence is TGTGCCAGCAGTTTACGCGGGACAGATAAGAAAGCTTTCTTT. Encoded protein: CASSLRGTDKKAFF.